A single sample is the source of the 21 T cell receptor beta chains below, sequenced in a study of naive and memory T cell subsets. An equimolar mix of two oligonucleotides served as the beta constant-region primer for TRBC1 and TRBC2. TCRdb recomputed calls from the UMI-ligation and nested PCR reads with MiXCR, one row per CDR3 protein. The table lists 84,000 or so distinct CDR3 sequences, 5.5% to 8.5% of them singletons. Input material: central memory CD4+ T cells from blood. The receptors stem from a human donor in good health.

The table lists this clonotype with many counts. This sequence joins TRBV19 and TRBJ2-1; no definite D call. V lost 6 bases and J lost 10, with 13 bases in between. In germline, CDR1 is LNHDA, CDR2 SQIVND (reference sequence). The CDR3 is 12 residues long. The CDR3 coding sequence is TGTGCCAGTAGACTCAATCGTGGGGAGCAGTTCTTC. This gives the protein CASRLNRGEQFF.

This clonotype appeared many times. The chain has TRBV29-1 and TRBJ1-1; 9 bases agree with TRBD1. Germline lookup yields CDR1 SQVTM and CDR2 ANQGSEA. This CDR3 comprises 13 residues. V shed 3 bases, J shed 3 bases, and the junction held 2 bases outside the gene matches. CDR3 residues: CSVDRQGDTEAFF. CDR3 nucleotide sequence: TGCAGCGTTGATAGACAGGGGGACACTGAAGCTTTCTTT. The whole variable domain, filled in from reference TRBV29-1 and TRBJ1-1, reads SAVISQKPSRDICQRGTSLTIQCQVDSQVTMMFWYRQQPGQSLTLIATANQGSEATYESGFVIDKFPISRPNLTFSTLTVSNMSPEDSSIYLCSVDRQGDTEAFFGQGTRLTVV.

This clonotype was counted ten times or more. The V call is TRBV20-1, the J call TRBJ1-2; D gene uncertain. V was cut by 3 bases and J by 6 bases, with 11 bases left in between. This CDR3 contains 12 residues. Germline-derived CDR1 and CDR2 are DFQATT and SNEGSKA (reference sequence). CDR3: CSASQGIDGYTF. CDR3 sequence (DNA): TGCAGTGCTAGCCAAGGGATCGATGGCTACACCTTC.

This sequence joins TRBV20-1 and TRBJ2-2, with D maybe TRBD2 (6 bases). Germline V gene lookup returns CDR1 DFQATT and CDR2 SNEGSKA (reference sequence). V gave up 0 bases and J gave up 4 bases, with 12 bases separating them. The length of the CDR3 is 15 residues. CDR3 residues: CSARDKLASTGELFF. The CDR3 bases are TGCAGTGCTAGAGATAAGCTAGCGAGCACCGGGGAGCTGTTTTTT.

Ten or more counts support this clonotype. The V and J genes are TRBV12-3 or TRBV12-4 and TRBJ1-5; the match to TRBD1 covers 9 bases. V shed 6 bases, J shed 2 bases, and the junction held 14 bases outside the gene matches. The CDR3 is 18 residues long. The DNA of the CDR3 is TGTGCCAGCAGCCGCGACAGGGGGGGACGAATACGCAATCAGCCCCAGCATTTT. Protein sequence: CASSRDRGGRIRNQPQHF.

At least ten counts were recorded for this clonotype. This chain uses TRBV14 with TRBJ1-2; D gene ambiguous. This CDR3 spans 13 amino acids. Germline values: CDR1 SGHDN, CDR2 FVKESK. With 1 base removed from V and 7 bases from J, the gap between germline ends came to 10 bases. CDR3 sequence: CASSQALTVGYTF. For the CDR3, the DNA is TGTGCCAGCAGCCAAGCGCTAACTGTTGGCTACACCTTC.

In its sample, this clonotype was seen many times. The rearrangement uses TRBV5-1 and TRBJ2-1; 7 nucleotides line up with TRBD2. After removal of 0 bases from V and 7 bases from J, the junction contained 7 bases not matched to a gene. Germline V gene sequence: CDR1 SGHRS, CDR2 YFSETQ. This CDR3 spans 15 amino acids. CDR3 bases: TGCGCCAGCAGCTTGGACGCGGGAGAAAGGAATGAGCAGTTCTTC. Its protein product is CASSLDAGERNEQFF.

There are a few counts of this clonotype. V and J are TRBV12-3 or TRBV12-4 and TRBJ2-1, with D maybe TRBD1 (6 bases). V lost 5 bases, J lost 9 bases, and 20 bases lay in between. CDR3 length equals 15 residues. CDR3 nucleotides: TGTGCCAGCAGTCCCCCCCATAGACAGGAGGCTGAGCAGTTCTTC. It codes for CASSPPHRQEAEQFF.

This clonotype was seen many times. The chain uses TRBV27 and TRBJ1-6; 7 nucleotides match TRBD1. V trimming: 5 bases; J trimming: 9 bases; junction bases outside the gene matches: 4. The CDR3 loop spans 13 amino acids. In germline, CDR1 is MNHEY, CDR2 SMNVEV (reference sequence). Here the CDR3 DNA reads TGTGCCAGCAGTAGACAGGGATCTTCACCCCTCCACTTT. As protein: CASSRQGSSPLHF.

This clonotype appeared many times. The chain uses TRBV12-3 or TRBV12-4 and TRBJ2-7, with 7 nucleotides matching TRBD2. The CDR3 extends over 16 amino acids. The V segment lost 4 bases and the J segment 2 bases; nucleotides outside the gene matches: 11. For the CDR3, the DNA is TGTGCCAGCAGTTCCATCAGGGTGGGGAGGGCCTACGAGCAGTACTTC. It translates to CASSSIRVGRAYEQYF.

This clonotype appeared many times. The J gene is TRBJ1-1, the V gene TRBV6-6, with a possible D match to TRBD1 (6 bases). Germline V CDR1 and CDR2: MNHNY, SVGAGI (reference sequence). The CDR3 covers 14 residues. V was trimmed by 5 bases and J by 9 bases, leaving 19 bases between them. This CDR3 reads CASSPPGTRLQAFF. The DNA of the CDR3 is TGTGCCAGCAGTCCCCCCGGGACACGACTTCAAGCTTTCTTT.

The rearrangement joins TRBV11-2 to TRBJ2-1; 11 bases are a match to TRBD1. Germline-derived CDR1 and CDR2 are SGHAT and FQNNGV. The length of the CDR3 is 18 residues. V shed 5 bases, J shed 7 bases, and the junction held 16 bases outside the gene matches. The CDR3 loop reads CASSHVGQGAHPRNEQFF. CDR3 in DNA: TGTGCCAGCAGCCATGTCGGACAGGGGGCGCATCCCCGGAATGAGCAGTTCTTC. Full variable domain (rest looked up from reference TRBV11-2 and TRBJ2-1): EAGVAQSPRYKIIEKRQSVAFWCNPISGHATLYWYQQILGQGPKLLIQFQNNGVVDDSQLPKDRFSAERLKGVDSTLKIQPAKLEDSAVYLCASSHVGQGAHPRNEQFFGPGTRLTVL.

This clonotype was seen ten or more times. The rearrangement joins TRBV6-1 to TRBJ1-1; D gene ambiguous. Trimming removed 8 bases at V and 0 bases at J, with 13 bases between. The CDR3 has 14 amino acids. The germline V gene encodes CDR1 MNHNS and CDR2 SASEGT. This CDR3 is CASQAGTLNTEAFF. As DNA, the CDR3 is TGTGCCAGCCAAGCGGGCACCCTGAACACTGAAGCTTTCTTT.

In this sample, this clonotype turned up many times. This chain's CDR3 is CASSTGPSSYNSPLHF. CDR3 in DNA: TGCGCCAGCAGTACAGGGCCGAGCTCCTATAATTCACCCCTCCACTTT. This sequence joins TRBV5-1 and TRBJ1-6; tentative D call: TRBD1 (6 bases). The CDR3 has 16 residues. Trimming stripped 5 bases from V and 0 bases from J, with 12 bases between. Germline lookup yields CDR1 SGHRS and CDR2 YFSETQ. The variable domain in full, with the rest retrieved from reference TRBV5-1 and TRBJ1-6, is KAGVTQTPRYLIKTRGQQVTLSCSPISGHRSVSWYQQTPGQGLQFLFEYFSETQRNKGNFPGRFSGRQFSNSRSEMNVSTLELGDSALYLCASSTGPSSYNSPLHFGNGTRLTVT.

This clonotype was counted at least ten times. This rearrangement joins TRBV20-1 to TRBJ2-7; D gene unclear. CDR3 length: 12 residues. CDR1 and CDR2 from the germline V gene are DFQATT and SNEGSKA (reference sequence). Trimming stripped 3 bases from V and 0 bases from J, with 6 bases between. CDR3 bases: TGCAGTGCTAGTGGGTTCTCCTACGAGCAGTACTTC. It encodes CSASGFSYEQYF.

This clonotype occurred many times. The chain joins TRBV20-1 to TRBJ1-5, with unresolved D. Germline CDR1 reads DFQATT; CDR2 reads SNEGSKA (reference sequence). V was clipped by 0 bases and J by 5 bases, with 23 bases between them. There are 18 residues in the CDR3. CDR3 in amino acids: CSARDVISNFDGHQPQHF. The DNA of the CDR3 is TGCAGTGCTAGAGATGTAATCAGTAACTTTGACGGGCATCAGCCCCAGCATTTT.

The table lists this clonotype with many counts. V usage is TRBV20-1 and J usage is TRBJ2-1, with 11 bases lining up with TRBD2. J was trimmed by 7 bases and V by 5 bases; bases with no gene match: 13. The V gene's germline CDR1 is DFQATT and CDR2 SNEGSKA (reference sequence). The CDR3 has 16 amino acids. CDR3 loop: CSAPGIAGGPGNEQFF. CDR3 nucleotide sequence: TGCAGTGCTCCGGGGATAGCGGGAGGGCCAGGGAATGAGCAGTTCTTC.

This clonotype occurred a few times. V and J are TRBV20-1 and TRBJ2-7; 15 positions agree with TRBD2. Germline V CDR1 and CDR2: DFQATT, SNEGSKA (reference sequence). The CDR3 runs to 17 residues. The junction had 8 bases not matched to a gene; V was cut back by 3 bases and J by 2 bases. The CDR3: CSASESGLAGGPYEQYF. The CDR3 coding sequence is TGCAGTGCTAGTGAGTCCGGACTAGCGGGAGGGCCCTACGAGCAGTACTTC.

This clonotype was observed at least ten times. The genes are TRBV11-2 and TRBJ1-1; no definite D call. CDR1 is SGHAT and CDR2 is FQNNGV in the germline V gene. V gave up 2 bases and J gave up 10 bases, with 11 bases separating them. There are 12 residues in the CDR3. Here the CDR3 DNA reads TGTGCCAGCAGCTTACCTAAACGAAGAGCTTTCTTT. Translation gives CASSLPKRRAFF.

This chain connects TRBV28 to TRBJ1-2, with TRBD1 matching 7 bases. CDR1 and CDR2 from the germline V gene are MDHEN and SYDVKM. The CDR3 contains 15 residues. Trimming at V came to 2 bases and at J to 6 bases, leaving 9 bases not matched to a gene. The DNA for the CDR3 is TGTGCCAGCAGTTTAGGGGAGGCTAGGGGGCATGGCTACACCTTC. This sequence encodes CASSLGEARGHGYTF.

The rearrangement joins TRBV5-6 to TRBJ1-2; no firm D call. Between the trimmed V and J ends, which lost 1 base and 0 bases, there was a span of 19 bases. The CDR3 has 18 residues. Germline V CDR1 and CDR2: SGHDT, YYEEEE. CDR3 DNA sequence: TGTGCCAGCAGCTTGAGGCCGCGGGCCGTAGAAGCTAACTATGGCTACACCTTC. Translation: CASSLRPRAVEANYGYTF.